This T cell receptor beta chain came from a study of blood T cell repertoires in COVID-19. Study summary: PBMCs, B-cell-depleted T cells, or T cells provided the cDNA or gDNA that made up the material.

Source study methods: It was from reference gene primer amplification that nucleated cell counts were estimated. The method was immunoSEQ multiplex PCR; TCRdb's version includes in-frame clones alone and lacks a portion of them. V and J calls and clone size come straight from that table; D and trimming were deduced from the DNA. The data hold 50,000 to 70,000 clones, with approximately 90% observed a single time. The TCR comes from a human donor with active COVID-19. The donor label of this sample is uncertain. Sequencing was done on a sample of peripheral blood.

The CDR3 loop is CASHRGDQPQHF. CDR3 DNA: TGTGCCAGTCACAGGGGGGATCAGCCCCAGCATTTT. The chain recombines TRBV28 with TRBJ1-5, with 8 bases identical to TRBD1. The CDR3 runs to 12 residues. J was trimmed by 5 bases and V by 9 bases; bases with no gene match: 3. Germline V gene lookup returns CDR1 MDHEN and CDR2 SYDVKM. Complete variable domain (other parts from reference TRBV28 and TRBJ1-5): DVKVTQSSRYLVKRTGEKVFLECVQDMDHENMFWYRQDPGLGLRLIYFSYDVKMKEKGDIPEGYSVSREKKERFSLILESASTNQTSMYLCASHRGDQPQHFGDGTRLSIL.